The next 24 T cell receptor beta chains were all read from a single sample in a study of blood T cell repertoires in COVID-19. Some clones are missing from TCRdb's copy, which holds only in-frame ones; the method was immunoSEQ multiplex PCR. Among approximately 210,000 clones listed, roughly 86% were seen once. Sequences were obtained from peripheral blood. These receptors came from a woman in her 70s with active or convalescent COVID-19.

The rearrangement uses TRBV2 and TRBJ2-3; 10 nucleotides align to TRBD2. Trimming cost V 6 bases and J 4 bases; bases outside gene matches: 10. CDR1 and CDR2 (germline): SNHLY, FYNNEI. This CDR3 has 16 amino acids. CDR3 nucleotides: TGTGCCAGCAGCCCCCTGGGACTAGCGATCGCAGATACGCAGTATTTT. The encoded protein is CASSPLGLAIADTQYF.

The chain uses TRBV28 and TRBJ2-7; 7 bases line up with TRBD1. The V gene end was trimmed by 2 bases and the J gene end by 5 bases; junction bases not matched to a gene: 9. The CDR3 consists of 15 residues. Per germline, CDR1 MDHEN and CDR2 SYDVKM. CDR3 nucleotide sequence: TGTGCCAGCAGTTTACCTCGGACAGGTATGAACGAGCAGTACTTC. Its protein product is CASSLPRTGMNEQYF.

This chain uses TRBV5-1 with TRBJ2-2; TRBD1 aligns across 9 bases. The CDR3 is made up of 15 amino acids. V was clipped by 6 bases and J by 5 bases; unmatched bases: 8. Germline assignment: CDR1 SGHRS and CDR2 YFSETQ. As DNA, the CDR3 is TGCGCCAGCACTTCCGGGACAGGGTGGACCGGGGAGCTGTTTTTT. Amino acids: CASTSGTGWTGELFF. Looking up the rest from reference TRBV5-1 and TRBJ2-2 gives the full variable domain: KAGVTQTPRYLIKTRGQQVTLSCSPISGHRSVSWYQQTPGQGLQFLFEYFSETQRNKGNFPGRFSGRQFSNSRSEMNVSTLELGDSALYLCASTSGTGWTGELFFGEGSRLTVL.

The V and J genes are TRBV19 and TRBJ1-2; the D gene is possibly TRBD1 (5 bases). The CDR3 spans 13 residues. Germline CDR1 is LNHDA and CDR2 is SQIVND (reference sequence). V was cut by 4 bases and J by 7 bases, with 13 bases left in between. DNA for the CDR3: TGTGCCAGTAGTACTTCTAGGGGCGGTGGCTACACCTTC. It encodes CASSTSRGGGYTF.

This clone has only one observation. The chain has TRBV6-5 and TRBJ1-1; D uncertain. The CDR3 spans 13 residues. V was shortened by 2 bases and J by 4 bases, with 8 bases between the two germline ends. From germline, CDR1 is MNHEY and CDR2 SVGAGI. CDR3 coding DNA: TGTGCCAGCAGTTACATGCGTAGCACTGAAGCTTTCTTT. Translated: CASSYMRSTEAFF.

The chain recombines TRBV3-1 (or the pseudogene TRBV3-2) with TRBJ2-3; a possible D gene is TRBD1 (6 bases). The CDR3 has 15 amino acids. V lost 1 base, J lost 5 bases, and 13 bases lay in between. Germline V gives CDR1 LGHDT, CDR2 YNNKEL (reference sequence). The CDR3 loop is CASSQAQGTGDTQYF. The CDR3 DNA reads as TGTGCCAGCAGCCAAGCGCAGGGGACGGGAGATACGCAGTATTTT.

The chain uses TRBV28 and TRBJ1-1; tentative D call: TRBD1 (5 bases). CDR1 is MDHEN, CDR2 SYDVKM, per germline. The V gene lost 8 bases and the J gene lost 4 bases, with 14 bases spanning the gap. This CDR3 comprises 13 residues. The CDR3 DNA reads TGTGCCAGCGCCCCTCAGGGACTCACTGAAGCTTTCTTT. Encoded protein: CASAPQGLTEAFF.

This clone was counted ten times or more. The V gene is TRBV28, the J gene TRBJ1-2, with TRBD1 matching 7 bases. With V trimmed by 3 bases and J by 4 bases, 5 bases remained unmatched. The CDR3 sequence is 14 residues long. CDR1 is MDHEN, CDR2 SYDVKM, per germline. The DNA of the CDR3 is TGTGCCAGCAGTTTCCCCGGGACAGCCTATGGCTACACCTTC. Protein sequence: CASSFPGTAYGYTF.

This clone was counted a single time. The J gene is TRBJ1-6, the V gene TRBV6-5; D is ambiguous. The CDR3 is 14 amino acids. Trimming removed 7 bases at V and 7 bases at J, with 14 bases between. The germline gives CDR1 MNHEY, CDR2 SVGAGI. CDR3 protein: CASTRNEGNSPLHF. The CDR3 region has the DNA TGTGCCAGCACACGCAATGAGGGCAATTCACCCCTCCACTTT.

The rearrangement links TRBV6-4 to TRBJ2-1, with 9 bases aligning to TRBD2. The CDR3 sequence is 15 residues long. Losses at the gene ends were 2 bases for V and 9 bases for J; bases not matched to a gene: 8. CDR1 is MRHNA and CDR2 is SNTAGT in the germline V gene. In DNA form, the CDR3 reads TGTGCCAGCAGTGACGCTAGCGGCGGGAGGGGTGAGCAGTTCTTC. Translation: CASSDASGGRGEQFF.

V and J are TRBV27 and TRBJ2-3; possibly TRBD2 for D (6 bases). Trimming took off 6 bases at V and 6 bases at J, with 16 bases between the two ends. Germline-derived CDR1 and CDR2 are MNHEY and SMNVEV (reference sequence). This CDR3 has 14 residues. The CDR3 reads CASSPGGPTDTQYF. The CDR3 DNA reads as TGTGCCAGCAGCCCCGGAGGGCCAACTGATACGCAGTATTTT.

The J gene is TRBJ2-1, the V gene TRBV24-1, with D possibly matching TRBD2 (6 bases). Germline CDR1 is KGHDR and CDR2 is SFDVKD. The CDR3 spans 14 residues. Trimming stripped 7 bases from V and 2 bases from J, with 11 bases between. For the CDR3, the DNA is TGTGCCACCAGGGGGACTGGTCCCTACAATGAGCAGTTCTTC. Protein sequence: CATRGTGPYNEQFF.

The table lists this clone with a count of one. The chain is built from TRBV9 and TRBJ1-1; the D gene is possibly TRBD1 (5 bases). The germline CDR1 and CDR2 sequences are SGDLS and YYNGEE. The V end lost 0 bases, the J end lost 1 base, and 10 bases lay between the germline ends. CDR3 size: 15 residues. The CDR3 region is CASSVALGGNTEAFF. The CDR3 coding sequence is TGTGCCAGCAGCGTAGCTCTCGGGGGGAACACTGAAGCTTTCTTT.

The J gene is TRBJ2-1, the V gene TRBV10-3; tentatively, D is TRBD1 (5 bases). V lost 7 bases and J lost 0, with 13 bases in between. The CDR3 loop spans 15 amino acids. In germline, CDR1 is ENHRY, CDR2 SYGVKD. DNA of the CDR3: TGTGCCATCAACACAGGTCCCAGCTCCTACAATGAGCAGTTCTTC. This translates into CAINTGPSSYNEQFF.

The gene calls are TRBV9 and TRBJ2-7; D call uncertain. Germline V gene lookup returns CDR1 SGDLS and CDR2 YYNGEE. This CDR3 comprises 11 residues. The germline V and J ends were trimmed by 3 bases and 6 bases, with 7 bases remaining between them. This chain's CDR3 is CASSGLFEQYF. Written as DNA, the CDR3 is TGTGCCAGCAGCGGTCTCTTCGAGCAGTACTTC.

Details on this clone: This sample also contains other DNA sequences that code for the same CDR3. The chain uses TRBV12-3 or TRBV12-4 and TRBJ2-7, with TRBD2 identical over 7 bases. This CDR3 is built from 13 residues. V trimming: 3 bases; J trimming: 2 bases; junction bases outside the gene matches: 1. The CDR3 DNA reads as TGTGCCAGCAGTTTTGGGACTACCTACGAGCAGTACTTC. Protein: CASSFGTTYEQYF.

The chain has TRBV7-2 and TRBJ2-1; 9 bases map to TRBD2. Germline V gene sequence: CDR1 SGHTA, CDR2 FQGNSA. The CDR3 length is 16 residues. The J segment lost 2 bases and the V segment lost 5 bases, leaving 7 bases of the junction unmatched. In DNA, the CDR3 is TGTGCCAGCAGCCGTCAACTAGCGGGTCCCTACAATGAGCAGTTCTTC. Translating gives CASSRQLAGPYNEQFF.

This clone was recorded once. The gene calls are TRBV7-3 and TRBJ2-1; D is ambiguous. The V and J ends lost 5 bases and 0 bases respectively, with 14 bases between them. The CDR3 covers 16 residues. Germline-derived CDR1 and CDR2 are SGHTA and FQGTGA. The CDR3 protein is CASSPQDGVSYNEQFF. CDR3 in DNA: TGTGCCAGCAGCCCCCAGGATGGTGTCTCCTACAATGAGCAGTTCTTC.

This clone was observed once. V gene TRBV5-1 combines with J gene TRBJ2-7, with 10 bases matching TRBD1. With 0 bases clipped from V and 4 bases from J, the junction kept 4 bases outside the gene matches. The length of the CDR3 is 15 residues. Germline V CDR1 and CDR2: SGHRS, YFSETQ. The CDR3 is CASSLDQDRGYEQYF. CDR3 sequence (DNA): TGCGCCAGCAGCTTGGATCAGGACAGGGGGTACGAGCAGTACTTC.

The table lists this clone with a few counts. The chain links TRBV4-2 to TRBJ2-5; 14 bases agree with TRBD2. The germline V gene has CDR1 LGHNA and CDR2 YNFKEQ. This CDR3 is 16 amino acids long. V shed 5 bases, J shed 5 bases, and the junction held 7 bases outside the gene matches. Written as DNA, the CDR3 is TGTGCCAGCAGCGCGACTAGCGGGAGGGCCCGGGAGACCCAGTACTTC. Translating it yields CASSATSGRARETQYF.

The rearrangement joins TRBV6-1 to TRBJ1-1; D not resolved. V was shortened by 2 bases and J by 8 bases, with 12 bases between the two germline ends. Germline CDR1 and CDR2: MNHNS and SASEGT. This CDR3 has 13 amino acids. The CDR3 coding sequence is TGTGCCAGCAGTGAACGAGGAGGAGGGGAAGCTTTCTTT. This encodes CASSERGGGEAFF.

The chain combines TRBV18 with TRBJ2-6, with 8 bases identical to TRBD1. Trimming removed 3 bases from V and 0 bases from J; junction bases left unmatched: 7. Germline loops: CDR1 KGHSH, CDR2 LQKENI. The CDR3 totals 18 residues. Here the CDR3 reads CASSPWDRTRSGANVLTF. Here the CDR3 DNA reads TGTGCCAGCTCACCCTGGGACAGGACACGCTCTGGGGCCAACGTCCTGACTTTC. The entire variable domain, with the rest obtained from reference TRBV18 and TRBJ2-6, is as follows: NAGVMQNPRHLVRRRGQEARLRCSPMKGHSHVYWYRQLPEEGLKFMVYLQKENIIDESGMPKERFSAEFPKEGPSILRIQQVVRGDSAAYFCASSPWDRTRSGANVLTFGAGSRLTVL.

The rearrangement uses TRBV6-6 and TRBJ2-3; maybe TRBD2 (5 bases). Deletions cut 6 bases from V and 6 bases from J, with 10 bases between. This CDR3 is built from 12 residues. The germline V gene has CDR1 MNHNY and CDR2 SVGAGI (reference sequence). The CDR3 spells CASSRSGDTQYF. CDR3 nucleotide sequence: TGTGCCAGCAGCCGGTCGGGGGATACGCAGTATTTT.

This clone was seen only once. The chain combines TRBV6-2 or TRBV6-3 with TRBJ2-3, with 12 positions matching TRBD2. Trimming cost V 6 bases and J 2 bases; bases outside gene matches: 12. The CDR3 consists of 18 residues. The V gene's germline CDR1 is MNHEY and CDR2 SVGEGT. The CDR3 loop reads CASSRASGTSGFTDTQYF. As DNA, the CDR3 is TGTGCCAGCAGCCGCGCCTCCGGGACTAGCGGGTTCACAGATACGCAGTATTTT.